This T cell receptor beta chain stems from a study of blood T cell repertoires in COVID-19. In the study overall: Both acute and convalescent COVID-19 samples were obtained from the United States, Italy and Spain.

Original methodology: How many nucleated cells were present was estimated from reference gene primer amplification. Some clones are missing from TCRdb's copy, which holds only in-frame ones; the method was immunoSEQ multiplex PCR. The V and J calls and clone size were taken over from that table, and D and trimming were inferred from the DNA. The sample consists of 95,000 or so clones, approximately 89% of them appearing once. The germline CDR1 and CDR2 sequences are MDHEN and SYDVKM. The V segment lost 3 bases and the J segment 8 bases; nucleotides outside the gene matches: 2. CDR3 length: 12 residues.

The TCR sequence derives from a human donor in a cohort sampled during active COVID-19. V usage is TRBV28 and J usage is TRBJ1-2; TRBD1 matches 8 bases. The sequenced sample consisted of peripheral blood. The CDR3 reads CASSFDRGGYTF. The CDR3 nucleotides are TGTGCCAGCAGTTTTGACAGGGGCGGCTACACCTTC.